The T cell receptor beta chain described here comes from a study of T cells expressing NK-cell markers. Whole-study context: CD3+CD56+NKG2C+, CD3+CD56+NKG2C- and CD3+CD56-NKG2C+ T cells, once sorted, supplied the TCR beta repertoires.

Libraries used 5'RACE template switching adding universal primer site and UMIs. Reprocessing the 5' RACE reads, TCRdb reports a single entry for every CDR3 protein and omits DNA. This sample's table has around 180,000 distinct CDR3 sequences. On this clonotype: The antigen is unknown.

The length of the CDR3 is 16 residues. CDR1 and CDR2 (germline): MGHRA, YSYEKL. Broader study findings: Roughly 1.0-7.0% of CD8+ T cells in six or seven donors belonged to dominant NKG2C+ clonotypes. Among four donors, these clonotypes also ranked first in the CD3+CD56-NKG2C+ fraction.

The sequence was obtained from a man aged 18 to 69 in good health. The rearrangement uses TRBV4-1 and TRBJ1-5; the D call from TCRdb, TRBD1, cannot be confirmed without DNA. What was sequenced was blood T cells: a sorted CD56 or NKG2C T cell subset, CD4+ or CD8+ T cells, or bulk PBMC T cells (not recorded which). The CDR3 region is CASSHPGTSGDQPQHF.